This TCR beta chain originates from a study of cytomegalovirus exposure and HLA in healthy donors. Study-level points and caveats: The study dropped some indistinguishable V segments, TRBV6-2 and TRBV6-3 among them.

As for this clone: What it binds is unknown. The sample has other DNA sequences that encode this CDR3 too.

It was with 60 Vbeta and 13 Jbeta primers that the PCR ran. Produced via immunoSEQ multiplex PCR; TCRdb's table is partial and in-frame only. Here the sample spans around 150,000 clones, approximately 86% being singletons. Germline V gene data show CDR1 as MNHNS and CDR2 as SASEGT. Between the trimmed V and J ends, which lost 0 bases and 1 base, there was a span of 6 bases. The CDR3 runs to 14 residues. This sequence originates from a woman aged 18-29 years in good health and CMV-seronegative. The source material was PBMCs. This chain links TRBV6-1 with TRBJ2-5; possibly TRBD1 for D (5 bases). Written as DNA, the CDR3 is TGTGCCAGCAGTGAAGCGGGGCCCCAAGAGACCCAGTACTTC. This encodes CASSEAGPQETQYF.